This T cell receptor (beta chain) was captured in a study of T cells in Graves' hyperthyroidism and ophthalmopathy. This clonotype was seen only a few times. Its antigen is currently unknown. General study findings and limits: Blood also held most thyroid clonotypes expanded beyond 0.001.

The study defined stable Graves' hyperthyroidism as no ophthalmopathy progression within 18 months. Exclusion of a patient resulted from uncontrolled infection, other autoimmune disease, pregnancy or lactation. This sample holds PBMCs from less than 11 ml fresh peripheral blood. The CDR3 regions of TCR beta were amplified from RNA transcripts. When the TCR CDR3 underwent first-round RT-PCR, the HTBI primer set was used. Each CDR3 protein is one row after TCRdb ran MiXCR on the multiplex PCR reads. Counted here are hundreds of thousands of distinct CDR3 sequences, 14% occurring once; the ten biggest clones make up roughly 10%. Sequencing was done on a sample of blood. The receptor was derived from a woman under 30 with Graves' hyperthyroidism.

The CDR3 sequence is CATSRAGVGDEQFF. The CDR3, as DNA: TGTGCCACCAGCAGAGCGGGAGTGGGGGATGAGCAGTTCTTC. The J gene is TRBJ2-1, the V gene TRBV15; D might be TRBD2 (6 bases). Between the trimmed V and J ends, which lost 1 base and 8 bases, there was a span of 12 bases. The CDR3 is 14 residues long. Germline V gene lookup returns CDR1 LNHNV and CDR2 YYDKDF (reference sequence).